These 29 T cell receptor beta chains share one sample of origin, sequenced in a study of beta chain features in type 1 diabetes. The study reverse transcribed the entire isolated RNA, so it sequenced expressed TCRB transcripts. Clones were read by immunoSEQ multiplex PCR, and TCRdb kept only the in-frame ones, dropping some. The sample shows almost 350,000 clones, 8% of them seen only once. The sample consisted of central memory CD4+ T cells from blood. The receptors stem from a woman younger than 35 in good health.

This chain connects TRBV5-6 to TRBJ2-5; D gene ambiguous. Trimming pared 0 bases from V and 3 bases from J, leaving 12 bases between. Germline CDR1 and CDR2: SGHDT and YYEEEE. The CDR3 length is 15 residues. Here the CDR3 DNA reads TGTGCCAGCAGCTTGGTTCATAGGGCAGAAGAGACCCAGTACTTC. Amino acid sequence: CASSLVHRAEETQYF.

This clone has just one count. CDR3 region: CASSEGAYTGELFF. The CDR3, as DNA: TGTGCCAGCAGTGAAGGGGCATACACCGGGGAGCTGTTTTTT. The J gene is TRBJ2-2, the V gene TRBV6-5; D is possibly TRBD1 (5 bases). This CDR3 contains 14 residues. V lost 5 bases and J 3 bases, leaving 10 bases between the germline ends. In germline, CDR1 is MNHEY, CDR2 SVGAGI.

This chain connects TRBV7-2 to TRBJ1-2; TRBD1 might be the D (5 bases). Germline CDR1 and CDR2: SGHTA and FQGNSA. Trimming stripped 5 bases from V and 7 bases from J, with 11 bases between. The CDR3 extends over 12 amino acids. The CDR3 DNA sequence: TGTGCCAGCAGCCGAGATGGGGGTGGCTACACCTTC. It translates to CASSRDGGGYTF.

This clone was observed many times. The chain recombines TRBV7-9 with TRBJ2-2; unclear D gene. Germline loops: CDR1 SEHNR, CDR2 FQNEAQ (reference sequence). V lost 1 base, J lost 7 bases, and 7 bases lay in between. The CDR3 is 13 amino acids. The CDR3 here is CASSLVDGGELFF. The DNA of the CDR3 is TGTGCCAGCAGCTTAGTCGATGGCGGGGAGCTGTTTTTT.

This clone was detected only a few times. The chain combines TRBV5-6 with TRBJ2-2; TRBD1 aligns across 7 bases. From germline, CDR1 is SGHDT and CDR2 YYEEEE. Unmatched junction bases numbered 6, after V lost 4 bases and J lost 6 bases. The CDR3 spans 14 residues. The CDR3 bases are TGTGCCAGCAGCCTGGGGCAGGGGGCCGGGGAGCTGTTTTTT. It codes for CASSLGQGAGELFF.

The V call is TRBV6-5, the J call TRBJ2-7; possibly TRBD1 for D (5 bases). The germline CDR1 and CDR2 sequences are MNHEY and SVGAGI. The CDR3 is made up of 14 amino acids. V was trimmed by 5 bases and J by 6 bases, leaving 17 bases between them. This CDR3 reads CASSGLGRVGEQYF. The DNA of the CDR3 is TGTGCCAGCAGTGGCCTCGGCAGGGTGGGCGAGCAGTACTTC.

The chain uses TRBV7-8 and TRBJ2-7, with D perhaps matching TRBD2 (5 bases). The CDR3 spans 14 residues. The V gene's germline CDR1 is SGHVS and CDR2 FQNEAQ. V shed 5 bases and J shed 3 bases, with 14 bases lying between them. The CDR3 sequence: CASSRDYQHYEQYF. DNA for the CDR3: TGTGCCAGCAGCCGCGACTACCAACACTACGAGCAGTACTTC.

The chain joins TRBV28 to TRBJ2-3; D is unclear. V lost 8 bases to trimming and J lost 2 bases, with 5 bases between them. The CDR3 consists of 11 residues. CDR1 and CDR2 from the germline V gene are MDHEN and SYDVKM. The CDR3 loop reads CASGYTDTQYF. As DNA, the CDR3 is TGTGCCAGCGGCTACACAGATACGCAGTATTTT.

The chain combines TRBV15 with TRBJ1-3; a possible D gene is TRBD1 (5 bases). Looked up from germline, CDR1 is LNHNV and CDR2 is YYDKDF (reference sequence). The CDR3 consists of 15 residues. Trimming left V 1 base short and J 0 bases short, with 7 bases between. CDR3: CATSRARGSGNTIYF. The CDR3 DNA is TGTGCCACCAGCAGAGCTAGGGGCTCTGGAAACACCATATATTTT.

This clone has more than one count but fewer than ten. The J gene is TRBJ1-2, the V gene TRBV7-3; the D is unclear. This CDR3 region has 16 residues. The V and J ends lost 4 bases and 6 bases respectively, with 21 bases between them. Per germline, CDR1 SGHTA and CDR2 FQGTGA. CDR3 sequence reads: CASSSEPRRSPNGYTF. CDR3 DNA sequence: TGTGCCAGCAGCTCGGAACCACGACGGAGCCCCAATGGCTACACCTTC.

This clone was observed a few times. The chain is built from TRBV28 and TRBJ1-5; the match to TRBD1 covers 8 bases. There are 16 residues in the CDR3. Unmatched junction bases numbered 13, after V lost 6 bases and J lost 6 bases. Looked up from germline, CDR1 is MDHEN and CDR2 is SYDVKM. Here the CDR3 DNA reads TGTGCCAGCAGACCGACAGGCACAGGGGGTATTCAGCCCCAGCATTTT. Its translation is CASRPTGTGGIQPQHF.

This clone was seen a few times. The V gene is TRBV10-3, the J gene TRBJ1-3, with 7 bases matching TRBD1. Germline V CDR1 and CDR2: ENHRY, SYGVKD. V was clipped by 10 bases and J by 0 bases; unmatched bases: 15. The length of the CDR3 is 17 residues. CDR3 amino acids: CATGGGGQWTSGNTIYF. Here the CDR3 DNA reads TGTGCCACAGGAGGAGGGGGACAGTGGACCTCTGGAAACACCATATATTTT.

The sample holds many counts of this clone. CDR3 sequence reads: CASSYAQETQYF. As DNA, the CDR3 is TGTGCCAGCAGTTACGCGCAAGAGACCCAGTACTTC. The rearrangement uses TRBV2 and TRBJ2-5; D ambiguous. This CDR3 has 12 residues. The V gene lost 5 bases and the J gene lost 2 bases, with 6 bases spanning the gap. The germline V gene has CDR1 SNHLY and CDR2 FYNNEI.

J is TRBJ2-3 and V is TRBV19; TRBD1 might be the D (8 bases). The V end was cut by 5 bases, the J end by 5 bases, with 14 bases between. This CDR3 contains 14 residues. Germline V lookup: CDR1 LNHDA, CDR2 SQIVND (reference sequence). The chain's CDR3 is CASSDYRGGDTQYF. Written as DNA, the CDR3 is TGTGCCAGTAGTGACTACAGGGGGGGAGATACGCAGTATTTT.

V is TRBV5-6 and J is TRBJ2-5; TRBD2 is a possible D gene (5 bases). Germline CDR1 is SGHDT and CDR2 is YYEEEE. V dropped 3 bases and J dropped 5 bases, with 17 bases sitting between them. CDR3 length: 15 amino acids. CDR3 nucleotide sequence: TGTGCCAGCAGCTCGCCACTAGGCCAAGGGGAGACCCAGTACTTC. Translated: CASSSPLGQGETQYF.

The chain links TRBV5-4 to TRBJ2-1; D ambiguous. Germline values: CDR1 SGHNT, CDR2 YYREEE (reference sequence). This CDR3 comprises 16 residues. With 4 bases removed from V and 0 bases from J, the gap between germline ends came to 14 bases. The CDR3 DNA is TGTGCCAGCAGCCTGCGGACGGTGAGCTCCTACAATGAGCAGTTCTTC. Translating it yields CASSLRTVSSYNEQFF.

This clone came up a few times. The chain couples TRBV6-5 to TRBJ2-3, with a possible D match to TRBD1 (5 bases). The CDR3 totals 15 residues. V shed 2 bases and J shed 2 bases, with 11 bases lying between them. The germline gives CDR1 MNHEY, CDR2 SVGAGI. Here the CDR3 reads CASSYAGSYTDTQYF. The CDR3 DNA follows: TGTGCCAGCAGTTACGCAGGGTCCTACACAGATACGCAGTATTTT.

V usage is TRBV9 and J usage is TRBJ1-5, with 9 bases identical to TRBD1. CDR3 length equals 13 residues. In germline, CDR1 is SGDLS, CDR2 YYNGEE. The J segment lost 3 bases and the V segment lost 8 bases, leaving 3 bases of the junction unmatched. This CDR3 is CARGQGNNQPQHF. The DNA of the CDR3 is TGTGCCAGGGGACAGGGAAACAATCAGCCCCAGCATTTT.

The chain has TRBV28 and TRBJ2-1, with 9 bases that match TRBD1. Germline assignment: CDR1 MDHEN and CDR2 SYDVKM. Trimming at V came to 2 bases and at J to 6 bases, leaving 8 bases not matched to a gene. This CDR3 spans 16 amino acids. The CDR3 region is CASSLLGDRVSNEQFF. The DNA of the CDR3 is TGTGCCAGCAGTTTACTCGGGGACAGGGTATCCAATGAGCAGTTCTTC.

This clone was seen at least ten times. The chain carries TRBV7-2 and TRBJ2-1; tentatively, D is TRBD1 (5 bases). This CDR3 region has 14 residues. Germline CDR1 and CDR2: SGHTA and FQGNSA. The V gene lost 2 bases and the J gene lost 7 bases, with 12 bases spanning the gap. CDR3 bases: TGTGCCAGCAGCTTATCGAGACAGAAGAATGAGCAGTTCTTC. Residues: CASSLSRQKNEQFF.

This clone was seen only a few times. V gene TRBV5-6 combines with J gene TRBJ1-4; D ambiguous. Per germline, CDR1 SGHDT and CDR2 YYEEEE. Trimming cost V 4 bases and J 7 bases, with 8 bases left between them. The CDR3 covers 12 residues. CDR3 sequence: CASSRNREKLFF. In DNA form, the CDR3 reads TGTGCCAGCAGCCGAAACCGTGAAAAACTGTTTTTT. Combining the CDR3 with reference TRBV5-6 and TRBJ1-4 gives the whole variable domain DAGVTQSPTHLIKTRGQQVTLRCSPKSGHDTVSWYQQALGQGPQFIFQYYEEEERQRGNFPDRFSGHQFPNYSSELNVNALLLGDSALYLCASSRNREKLFFGSGTQLSVL.

This clone was detected a few times. CDR3 protein: CASSPRGDTNTGELFF. The CDR3 coding sequence is TGTGCCAGCTCACCACGGGGTGATACGAACACCGGGGAGCTGTTTTTT. The rearrangement joins TRBV18 to TRBJ2-2; D call uncertain. V was clipped by 1 base and J by 0 bases, with 9 bases between them. The CDR3 spans 16 residues. CDR1 KGHSH and CDR2 LQKENI come from the germline V gene.

The table lists this clone with a few counts. This chain joins TRBV11-3 and TRBJ2-5, with D perhaps matching TRBD1 (6 bases). The CDR3 runs 13 residues. The V gene's germline CDR1 is SGHNT and CDR2 YENEEA. V was pared by 5 bases and J by 7 bases, with 14 bases between. DNA for the CDR3: TGTGCCAGCAGCCCGGAGCAGGGGAGGACCCAGTACTTC. Translating it yields CASSPEQGRTQYF.

This clone showed up just a few times. V and J are TRBV11-2 and TRBJ2-1; D is undetermined. The CDR3 is 11 amino acids. Looked up from germline, CDR1 is SGHAT and CDR2 is FQNNGV. V lost 4 bases and J lost 10, with 8 bases in between. The CDR3 sequence is CASSSFWEQFF. In DNA form, the CDR3 reads TGTGCCAGCAGCTCTTTCTGGGAGCAGTTCTTC. The full variable domain, its missing parts supplied by reference TRBV11-2 and TRBJ2-1, is EAGVAQSPRYKIIEKRQSVAFWCNPISGHATLYWYQQILGQGPKLLIQFQNNGVVDDSQLPKDRFSAERLKGVDSTLKIQPAKLEDSAVYLCASSSFWEQFFGPGTRLTVL.

This rearrangement joins TRBV7-3 to TRBJ1-1; D is unresolved. V lost 5 bases to trimming and J lost 3 bases, with 10 bases between them. The CDR3 covers 13 residues. Germline CDR1 reads SGHTA; CDR2 reads FQGTGA. CDR3 sequence (DNA): TGTGCCAGCAGCCTATACAGTTACACTGAAGCTTTCTTT. Protein product: CASSLYSYTEAFF.

This chain links TRBV4-3 with TRBJ2-3, with 9 bases fitting TRBD2. CDR1 and CDR2 from the germline V gene are LGHNA and YSLEER. The ends lost 1 base at V and 2 bases at J; junction bases unmatched: 4. The CDR3 is 16 amino acids. In nucleotides, the CDR3 is TGCGCCAGCAGCCAAGGGACTAGCGCAAACACAGATACGCAGTATTTT. This translates into CASSQGTSANTDTQYF.

This sequence joins TRBV19 and TRBJ1-4, with D possibly matching TRBD1 (5 bases). Trimming stripped 5 bases from V and 7 bases from J, with 20 bases between. CDR1 is LNHDA and CDR2 is SQIVND in the germline V gene (reference sequence). The CDR3 contains 16 residues. The CDR3: CASSRELGVFGEKLFF. In DNA, the CDR3 is TGTGCCAGTAGTCGCGAACTAGGGGTGTTTGGTGAAAAACTGTTTTTT.

This clone was counted only a few times. J is TRBJ1-1 and V is TRBV27; unclear D gene. V was shortened by 5 bases and J by 4 bases, with 11 bases between the two germline ends. The CDR3 is 13 amino acids. CDR1 is MNHEY, CDR2 SMNVEV, per germline (reference sequence). For the CDR3, the DNA is TGTGCCAGCAGTAAAACATCGGCCACTGAAGCTTTCTTT. This sequence encodes CASSKTSATEAFF.

The chain carries TRBV10-3 and TRBJ2-1, with TRBD2 identical over 7 bases. V lost 4 bases, J lost 3 bases, and 3 bases stayed unmatched. The CDR3 consists of 14 residues. In germline, CDR1 is ENHRY, CDR2 SYGVKD. The CDR3 reads CAISGGGVYNEQFF. In DNA, the CDR3 is TGTGCCATCAGTGGGGGGGGAGTCTACAATGAGCAGTTCTTC.